This T cell receptor (beta chain) was obtained from a study of T cells in Graves' hyperthyroidism and ophthalmopathy. Regarding the study as a whole: A 13 V-J model separated ophthalmopathy from stable hyperthyroidism.

Fresh peripheral blood, less than 11 ml of it, supplied the PBMCs. Using RNA transcripts as the source, TCR beta CDR3 regions were amplified. The TCR CDR3 was amplified in a first-round RT-PCR using the HTBI primer set. Each CDR3 protein gets one entry after TCRdb re-called the multiplex PCR reads with MiXCR. The table lists about 640,000 distinct CDR3 sequences, 20% to 25% of them singletons. With 2 bases removed from V and 4 bases from J, the gap between germline ends came to 17 bases. The CDR3 length is 15 residues. CDR1 is SQVTM and CDR2 is ANQGSEA in the germline V gene. This clonotype has just a few counts. Antigen unknown.

The sample was blood. The sequence came from a man aged 25-40 years with Graves' ophthalmopathy. This chain connects TRBV29-1 to TRBJ1-1; a weak D match, TRBD1 (6 bases). The CDR3 DNA is TGCAGCGTTGAAACCGTACAGGGTTTAGGCACTGAAGCTTTCTTT. This gives the protein CSVETVQGLGTEAFF.